This TCR beta chain was recovered during a study of blood T cell repertoires in COVID-19. Study processing details: Reference gene primer amplification gave estimated nucleated cell counts. Produced via immunoSEQ multiplex PCR; TCRdb's table is partial and in-frame only. The DNA gave D and trimming, while V, J and clone size come from that table. In the table there are some 35,000 clones, roughly 80% of which are singletons. The TCR sequence derives from a man between 65 and 79 years old with acute or convalescent COVID-19. Sequenced: peripheral blood.

The CDR3, as DNA: TGTGCCAGCAGCCAAGGAGCGGGGGATTATTCACCCCTCCACTTT. As protein: CASSQGAGDYSPLHF. The V gene is TRBV4-2, the J gene TRBJ1-6, with a possible D match to TRBD1 (5 bases). The V and J ends lost 1 base and 8 bases respectively, with 12 bases between them. The germline CDR1 and CDR2 sequences are LGHNA and YNFKEQ. The CDR3 covers 15 residues.